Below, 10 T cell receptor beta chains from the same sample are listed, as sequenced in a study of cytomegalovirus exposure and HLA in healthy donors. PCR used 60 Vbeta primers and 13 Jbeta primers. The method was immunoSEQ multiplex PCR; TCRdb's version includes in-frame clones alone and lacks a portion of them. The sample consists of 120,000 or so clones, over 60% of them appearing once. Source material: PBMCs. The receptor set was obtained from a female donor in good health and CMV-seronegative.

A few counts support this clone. The CDR3 loop reads CASSLVASGRDTQYF. The CDR3 nucleotides read TGCGCCAGCAGCTTGGTTGCTAGCGGGCGAGATACGCAGTATTTT. The chain carries TRBV5-1 and TRBJ2-3; 8 bases map to TRBD2. Trimming took 0 bases from V and 5 from J; bases not matched to a gene: 5. Germline V CDR1 and CDR2: SGHRS, YFSETQ. The CDR3 runs 15 residues.

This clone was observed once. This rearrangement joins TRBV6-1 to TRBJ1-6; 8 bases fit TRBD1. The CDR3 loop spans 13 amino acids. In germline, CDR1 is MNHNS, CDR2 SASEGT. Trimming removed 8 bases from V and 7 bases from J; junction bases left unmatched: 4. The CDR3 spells CASGGQENSPLHF. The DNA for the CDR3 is TGTGCCAGCGGGGGACAGGAAAATTCACCCCTCCACTTT.

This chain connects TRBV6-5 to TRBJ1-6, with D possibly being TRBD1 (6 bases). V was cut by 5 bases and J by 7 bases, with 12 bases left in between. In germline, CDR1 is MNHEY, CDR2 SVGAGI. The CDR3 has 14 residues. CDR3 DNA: TGTGCCAGCAGTGAACAGGGCCAGAATTCACCCCTCCACTTT. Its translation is CASSEQGQNSPLHF.

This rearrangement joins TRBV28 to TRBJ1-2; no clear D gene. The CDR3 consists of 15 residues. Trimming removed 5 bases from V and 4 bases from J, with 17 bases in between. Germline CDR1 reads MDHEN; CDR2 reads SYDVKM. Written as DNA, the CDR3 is TGTGCCAGCAGTGCAACTCTGAAGCTCGGCTATGGCTACACCTTC. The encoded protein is CASSATLKLGYGYTF.

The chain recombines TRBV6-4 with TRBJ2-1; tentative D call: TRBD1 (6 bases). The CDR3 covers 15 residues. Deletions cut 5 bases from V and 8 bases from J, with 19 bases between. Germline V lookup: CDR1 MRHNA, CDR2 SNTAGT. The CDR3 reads CASSSQGSGTYEQFF. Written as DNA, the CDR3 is TGTGCCAGCAGTTCACAGGGATCGGGTACCTATGAGCAGTTCTTC.

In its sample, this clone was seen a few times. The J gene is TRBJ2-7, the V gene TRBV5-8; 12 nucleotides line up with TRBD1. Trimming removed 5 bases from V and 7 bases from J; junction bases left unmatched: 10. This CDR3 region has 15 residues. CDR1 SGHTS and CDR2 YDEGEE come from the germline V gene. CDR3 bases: TGTGCCAGCAGATGGCCGGGACAGGGGGCGATGGAGCAGTACTTC. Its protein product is CASRWPGQGAMEQYF.

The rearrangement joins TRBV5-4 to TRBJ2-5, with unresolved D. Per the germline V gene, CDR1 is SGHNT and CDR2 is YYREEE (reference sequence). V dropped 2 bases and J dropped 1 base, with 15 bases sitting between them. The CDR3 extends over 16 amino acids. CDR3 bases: TGTGCCAGCAGCTTAGACCCACGTATAGCCCAAGAGACCCAGTACTTC. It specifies CASSLDPRIAQETQYF.

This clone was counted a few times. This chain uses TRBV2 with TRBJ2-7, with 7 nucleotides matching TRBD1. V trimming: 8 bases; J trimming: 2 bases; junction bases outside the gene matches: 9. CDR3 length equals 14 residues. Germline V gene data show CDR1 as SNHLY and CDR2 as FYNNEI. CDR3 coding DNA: TGTGCCAGCGGGACAGTAAGCGCCGCCTACGAGCAGTACTTC. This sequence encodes CASGTVSAAYEQYF.

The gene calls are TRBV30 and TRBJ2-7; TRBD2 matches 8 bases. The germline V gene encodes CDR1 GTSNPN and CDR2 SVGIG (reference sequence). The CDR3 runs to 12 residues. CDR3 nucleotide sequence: TGTGCTGGGCACGGGAGGGCGGGGGAGCAGTACTTC. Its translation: CAGHGRAGEQYF.

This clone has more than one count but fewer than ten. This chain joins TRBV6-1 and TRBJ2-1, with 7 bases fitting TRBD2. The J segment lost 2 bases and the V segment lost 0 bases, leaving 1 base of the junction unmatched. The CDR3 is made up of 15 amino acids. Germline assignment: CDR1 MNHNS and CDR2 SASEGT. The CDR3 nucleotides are TGTGCCAGCAGTGAAGCGGGAGGGACCTACAATGAGCAGTTCTTC. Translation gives CASSEAGGTYNEQFF.